Included here is one T cell receptor beta chain sequence, with context. What it binds is unknown. The sample belongs to a study of Ad26.COV2.S vaccination and SARS-CoV-2 variants. Measured with immunoSEQ multiplex PCR; TCRdb has only the in-frame clones, and not every one. The sample lists about 420,000 clones, 88% occurring once. The treatment here: about 20 received Ad26.COV2.S at low or high dose, single or two shots; about 5 received placebo; per-sample allocation not given. Sampling took place 63 days after the first vaccine or placebo injection. Overall study results and limits: While placebo recipients had lower spike-specific TCR breadth, vaccine recipients had more.

The TCR originated in a person between 18 and 65 years old who received the Ad26.COV2.S COVID-19 vaccine or a placebo. The source was peripheral blood, collected in a trial of Ad26.COV2.S vaccine versus placebo.

The CDR3 region has the DNA TGTGCCAGCAGCTTACAGGGACTAGCGGAAGAGACCCAGTACTTC. Residues: CASSLQGLAEETQYF. V usage is TRBV7-2 and J usage is TRBJ2-5, with TRBD2 identical over 11 bases. The CDR3 loop spans 15 amino acids. Looked up from germline, CDR1 is SGHTA and CDR2 is FQGNSA. V was pared by 2 bases and J by 3 bases, with 2 bases of the junction left unmatched.